This TCR beta chain was obtained from a study of tumor and adjacent non-tumor tissue in lung cancer. Study-level information: Stage I to III disease affected 10 men and 5 women aged roughly 31 to 85.

Germline values: CDR1 MNHEY, CDR2 SVGAGI. The CDR3 covers 15 residues. Three rounds of nested PCR, following a modified ARM-PCR protocol, produced the TCRbeta library. MiXCR, applied by TCRdb to the multiplex PCR reads, yields one record per CDR3 protein. Of about 75,000 distinct CDR3 sequences in the sample, around 74% were seen once. The template was RNA from unsorted bulk tissue. To note about this clonotype: Antigen unknown. The germline gene is not matched at one end of the junction; a read error may be the cause.

Study results and limitations: Normal lung showed higher cumulative top 100 clone frequency than tumor. Compared with tumor, normal lung showed significantly lower TCR diversity. Tumor TCR diversity, when higher, was linked to shorter survival.

J is TRBJ1-3 and V is TRBV6-5; unclear D gene. The sequenced material came from lung tumor tissue. The sequence was collected from a woman in her forties or fifties with non-small cell lung cancer. This CDR3 reads CASSYFSVSGNTIYF. DNA of the CDR3: TGTGCCAGTAGTTACTTTTCTGTCTCTGGAAACACCATATATTTT.